The T cell receptor beta chain described here comes from a study of blood T cell repertoires in COVID-19 (dated by TCRdb to the early 2020s). Background for the entire study: The collaborator samples originated in the United States, Italy and Spain and spanned the acute and convalescent phases of COVID-19. The material from the prospective study consisted of cDNA or gDNA derived from T cells, B-cell-depleted T cells, or PBMCs. The repertoires were made available in a free public database intended to serve as a resource for research on the immune response to SARS-CoV-2. The samples were drawn from the first 160 participants of the ongoing ImmuneRACE study and from 950 to 1,500 subjects provided by 6 global collaborators. Deeply sampled blood TCRbeta repertoires from subjects exposed to, actively infected with, or recovered from COVID-19 were included in the dataset. Where available, HLA class I and class II types were obtained from metadata supplied by the sample provider rather than from assay-based typing. Sample metadata almost always included a de-identified subject ID, COVID-19 status, age in years and sex.

As regards this clone: Its antigen is unknown. Nothing much larger sits one base from this clone, and base qualities are not available.

TCRbeta CDR3 regions were amplified from genomic DNA by means of the immunoSEQ Assay, a bias-controlled multiplex PCR. The original pipeline was this. Nucleated cell counts per sample were estimated from amplification of reference gene primers within the assay. Sequence reads were collapsed and filtered to measure the absolute abundance of every unique TCRbeta CDR3 rearrangement. For each sample, productive Simpson clonality was calculated as the square root of Simpson's diversity index over productive rearrangements. This immuneACCESS table, as held by TCRdb, lists in-frame sequences with V and J called but not all clones. Of the missing ones, under half trace to an unresolved V gene in checked studies; the others have no known cause. V and J calls and clone size follow that table, whereas D and trimming were derived from the DNA. The sample data list roughly 70,000 clones, and about 70% of these were observed just once. Around 21% of the sample rests with the top ten.

What the research found in general, with its limitations: How much clinical and demographic metadata was included differed by source and by participant, and the metadata was provided uncurated.

The CDR3 measures 14 amino acids from cysteine to valine. This entry keeps only the CDR3 DNA: 42 bases, framed from base 1. CDR1 and CDR2 are read off the germline V gene as SGHDT and YYEEEE. Collaborating institutions collected whole blood in K2EDTA tubes following their own protocols. Collaborator samples were shipped for TCRbeta analysis as frozen whole blood, isolated PBMCs, or DNA extracted from either sample type. The sequenced material came from peripheral blood. The source is a man aged 60 to 75 with acute or convalescent COVID-19. This receptor chain uses TRBV5-6 and TRBJ2-7, with TRBD2 perhaps the D gene, on 6 matching bases. For the CDR3, the sequence is CASSSAIRSGPSVV. The nucleotide sequence reads as follows: TGTGCCAGCAGCTCCGCGATACGAAGCGGGCCCTCTGTGGTC.